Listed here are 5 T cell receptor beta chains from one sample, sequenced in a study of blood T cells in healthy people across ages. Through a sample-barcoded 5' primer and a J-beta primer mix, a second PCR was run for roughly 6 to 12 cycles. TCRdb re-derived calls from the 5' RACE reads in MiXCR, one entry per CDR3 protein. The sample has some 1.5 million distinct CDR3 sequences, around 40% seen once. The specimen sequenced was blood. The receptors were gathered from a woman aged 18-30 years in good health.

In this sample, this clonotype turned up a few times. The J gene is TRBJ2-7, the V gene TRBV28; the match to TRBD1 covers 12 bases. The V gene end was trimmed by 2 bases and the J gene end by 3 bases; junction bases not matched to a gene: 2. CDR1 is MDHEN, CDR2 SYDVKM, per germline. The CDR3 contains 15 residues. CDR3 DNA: TGTGCCAGCAGTTTAGGGACAGGGGGCTTCTACGAGCAGTACTTC. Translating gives CASSLGTGGFYEQYF.

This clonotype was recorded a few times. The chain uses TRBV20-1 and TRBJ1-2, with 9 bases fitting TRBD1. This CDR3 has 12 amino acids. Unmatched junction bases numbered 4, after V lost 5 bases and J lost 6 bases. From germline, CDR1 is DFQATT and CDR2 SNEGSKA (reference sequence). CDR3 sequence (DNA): TGCAGTGCTTTGGGACAGGGTCATGGCTACACCTTC. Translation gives CSALGQGHGYTF.

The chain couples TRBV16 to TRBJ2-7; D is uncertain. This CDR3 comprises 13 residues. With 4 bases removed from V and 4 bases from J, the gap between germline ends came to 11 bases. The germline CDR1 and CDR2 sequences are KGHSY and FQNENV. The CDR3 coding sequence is TGTGCCAGCAGCCGGGCAGTATTTTACGAGCAGTACTTC. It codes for CASSRAVFYEQYF.

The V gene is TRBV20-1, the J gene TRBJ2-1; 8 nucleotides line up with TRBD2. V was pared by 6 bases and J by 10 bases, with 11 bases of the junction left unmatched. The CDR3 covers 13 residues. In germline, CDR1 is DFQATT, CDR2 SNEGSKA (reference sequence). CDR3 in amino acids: CSAPSGRSYEQFF. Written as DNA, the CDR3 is TGCAGTGCGCCTAGCGGGCGCTCCTACGAGCAGTTCTTC.

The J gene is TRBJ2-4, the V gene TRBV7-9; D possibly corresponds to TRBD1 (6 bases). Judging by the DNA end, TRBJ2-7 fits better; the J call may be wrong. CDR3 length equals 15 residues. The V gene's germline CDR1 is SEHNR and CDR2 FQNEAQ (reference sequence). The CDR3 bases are TGTGCCAGCAGCGGAACCGGGACAAACTACTACGAGCAGTACTTC. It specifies CASSGTGTNYYEQYF.